A single sample is the source of the 22 T cell receptor beta chains below, sequenced in a study of identical twins. MiXCR, applied by TCRdb to the 5' RACE reads, yields one record per CDR3 protein. The sample consists of approximately 530,000 distinct CDR3 sequences, approximately 20% of them appearing once. The same data also went into a second study, on yellow fever vaccine responses in identical twins.

Sample: CD4+ T cells sorted from blood. These receptors were obtained from a woman younger than 30 in good health.

This clonotype was observed a handful of times. This chain uses TRBV9 with TRBJ2-5; D call uncertain. Per germline, CDR1 SGDLS and CDR2 YYNGEE. Deletions cut 4 bases from V and 0 bases from J, with 10 bases between. The CDR3 totals 14 residues. This CDR3 is CASSLHFDQETQYF. The CDR3 nucleotides are TGTGCCAGCAGCCTCCATTTCGACCAAGAGACCCAGTACTTC.

This clonotype was recorded a few times. V is TRBV11-2 and J is TRBJ2-2; TRBD2 aligns across 10 bases. The CDR3 sequence is 17 residues long. Per the germline V gene, CDR1 is SGHAT and CDR2 is FQNNGV. The V and J ends lost 5 bases and 7 bases, in that order; junction bases with no gene match: 13. In DNA, the CDR3 is TGTGCCAGCAGCCCCCGACTAGCGGGTGCCCCGTTCGGGGAGCTGTTTTTT. Encoded protein: CASSPRLAGAPFGELFF.

In this sample, this clonotype turned up a few times. This chain connects TRBV7-9 to TRBJ2-7, with D possibly being TRBD1 (6 bases). Germline V lookup: CDR1 SEHNR, CDR2 FQNEAQ (reference sequence). This CDR3 contains 16 residues. Trimming removed 0 bases from V and 2 bases from J, with 14 bases in between. The CDR3 loop reads CASSLAFDRSPYEQYF. CDR3 in DNA: TGTGCCAGCAGCTTAGCTTTCGACAGGAGCCCCTACGAGCAGTACTTC.

The chain carries TRBV29-1 and TRBJ2-2, with D possibly being TRBD1 (6 bases). Germline assignment: CDR1 SQVTM and CDR2 ANQGSEA. The CDR3 loop spans 16 amino acids. The V gene lost 4 bases and the J gene lost 0 bases, with 15 bases spanning the gap. CDR3 in amino acids: CSVVERQGSNTGELFF. The CDR3 nucleotides read TGCAGCGTTGTAGAGCGCCAGGGGTCGAACACCGGGGAGCTGTTTTTT.

With respect to this clonotype: This may arise from a read error, as a much more abundant clone is one base away. This chain links TRBV5-1 with TRBJ2-1; TRBD2 matches 11 bases. V was pared by 4 bases and J by 5 bases, with 5 bases of the junction left unmatched. The germline gives CDR1 SGHRS, CDR2 YFSETQ. The CDR3 totals 15 residues. The CDR3 spells CASSTGTSGDNEQFF. The CDR3 nucleotides read TGCGCCAGCAGCACCGGGACTAGCGGTGACAATGAGCAGTTCTTC.

This chain joins TRBV29-1 and TRBJ2-5; perhaps TRBD2 as D (8 bases). The CDR3 extends over 15 amino acids. V was shortened by 8 bases and J by 1 base, with 20 bases between the two germline ends. Germline V gives CDR1 SQVTM, CDR2 ANQGSEA. CDR3 protein: CSSGGLAGVQETQYF. The CDR3 DNA is TGCAGCTCAGGGGGGCTAGCGGGTGTCCAAGAGACCCAGTACTTC.

The chain combines TRBV5-1 with TRBJ2-1, with 8 positions matching TRBD2. Germline CDR1 SGHRS, CDR2 YFSETQ. V shed 4 bases, J shed 5 bases, and the junction held 20 bases outside the gene matches. The CDR3 sequence is 19 residues long. The CDR3 DNA reads as TGCGCCAGCAGCCGTACTCACCGGGAGGGCCTGGGCCGGAACAATGAGCAGTTCTTC. Translating gives CASSRTHREGLGRNNEQFF. The entire variable domain, with the rest obtained from reference TRBV5-1 and TRBJ2-1, is as follows: KAGVTQTPRYLIKTRGQQVTLSCSPISGHRSVSWYQQTPGQGLQFLFEYFSETQRNKGNFPGRFSGRQFSNSRSEMNVSTLELGDSALYLCASSRTHREGLGRNNEQFFGPGTRLTVL.

This clonotype showed up just a few times. The V call is TRBV29-1, the J call TRBJ2-7; no reliable D call. Germline loops: CDR1 SQVTM, CDR2 ANQGSEA. CDR3 length: 14 amino acids. Trimming removed 5 bases at V and 0 bases at J, with 14 bases between. The CDR3 DNA reads TGCAGCGTTAGGATGGCAGTGCTCTCCTACGAGCAGTACTTC. Encoded protein: CSVRMAVLSYEQYF.

The chain recombines TRBV2 with TRBJ2-3; 8 bases are shared with TRBD2. Germline assignment: CDR1 SNHLY and CDR2 FYNNEI. This CDR3 region has 14 residues. V trimming: 7 bases; J trimming: 3 bases; junction bases outside the gene matches: 6. The CDR3 DNA is TGTGCCAGCAAACTAGCGGTTTTAACAGATACGCAGTATTTT. Protein: CASKLAVLTDTQYF.

This chain connects TRBV11-2 to TRBJ1-1; 8 nucleotides line up with TRBD1. With 6 bases clipped from V and 5 bases from J, the junction kept 8 bases outside the gene matches. The CDR3 is 14 amino acids. Germline assignment: CDR1 SGHAT and CDR2 FQNNGV. CDR3 bases: TGTGCCAGCAGACCAAACAGGGGGGGAACTGAAGCTTTCTTT. It translates to CASRPNRGGTEAFF.

This chain links TRBV20-1 with TRBJ2-2; tentative D call: TRBD1 (6 bases). Germline CDR1 DFQATT, CDR2 SNEGSKA (reference sequence). The CDR3 runs 13 residues. V was pared by 6 bases and J by 4 bases, with 12 bases between. Here the CDR3 DNA reads TGCAGTGCCACAGGGACCTTCACCGGGGAGCTGTTTTTT. Its translation: CSATGTFTGELFF.

This clonotype has a handful of counts. The genes are TRBV12-3 or TRBV12-4 and TRBJ2-6; 8 nucleotides align to TRBD1. There are 16 residues in the CDR3. J was trimmed by 1 base and V by 8 bases; bases with no gene match: 7. CDR3 sequence: CASGRQGSSGANVLTF. DNA for the CDR3: TGTGCCAGCGGGCGACAGGGGTCTTCTGGGGCCAACGTCCTGACTTTC.

This clonotype was counted between two and nine times. This sequence joins TRBV5-1 and TRBJ2-3; D possibly corresponds to TRBD2 (6 bases). The V gene lost 4 bases and the J gene lost 2 bases, with 17 bases spanning the gap. This CDR3 has 16 residues. Germline assignment: CDR1 SGHRS and CDR2 YFSETQ. The CDR3 region is CASSGRFGSTTDTQYF. The CDR3 DNA sequence: TGCGCCAGCAGCGGCCGTTTCGGGAGCACCACAGATACGCAGTATTTT.

The sample holds a few counts of this clonotype. The DNA of the CDR3 is TGCGCCAGCAGCTTGGGGACCCCACTTTCCTACAATGAGCAGTTCTTC. It specifies CASSLGTPLSYNEQFF. This chain connects TRBV5-1 to TRBJ2-1, with D hard to call. Germline V gene lookup returns CDR1 SGHRS and CDR2 YFSETQ. The CDR3 has 16 residues. With 0 bases removed from V and 1 base from J, the gap between germline ends came to 11 bases.

This clonotype was seen more than once but under ten times. The V and J genes are TRBV12-3 or TRBV12-4 and TRBJ2-5; D is ambiguous. The V gene lost 6 bases and the J gene lost 2 bases, with 7 bases spanning the gap. This CDR3 is built from 12 residues. The CDR3 region has the DNA TGTGCCAGCAGGCATAGACAAGAGACCCAGTACTTC. It translates to CASRHRQETQYF.

This clonotype has more than one count but fewer than ten. J is TRBJ2-3 and V is TRBV9; TRBD2 matches 9 bases. The CDR3 consists of 16 residues. Germline V gene lookup returns CDR1 SGDLS and CDR2 YYNGEE. With 0 bases clipped from V and 4 bases from J, the junction kept 6 bases outside the gene matches. The CDR3 nucleotides read TGTGCCAGCAGCGTAGGTTCGGCGGGAGGGCCAGATACGCAGTATTTT. Protein product: CASSVGSAGGPDTQYF. Supplemented by reference TRBV9 and TRBJ2-3, the full variable domain reads DSGVTQTPKHLITATGQRVTLRCSPRSGDLSVYWYQQSLDQGLQFLIQYYNGEERAKGNILERFSAQQFPDLHSELNLSSLELGDSALYFCASSVGSAGGPDTQYFGPGTRLTVL.

In this sample, this clonotype turned up a few times. J is TRBJ1-6 and V is TRBV12-3 or TRBV12-4; 7 bases map to TRBD1. The CDR3 loop spans 14 amino acids. The V segment lost 1 base and the J segment 10 bases; nucleotides outside the gene matches: 4. The CDR3 DNA follows: TGTGCCAGCAGTTTAGGCAGGGACAGATCACCCCTCCACTTT. Protein sequence: CASSLGRDRSPLHF.

The V call is TRBV7-2, the J call TRBJ2-3; D uncertain. Trimming pared 3 bases from V and 4 bases from J, leaving 11 bases between. The germline gives CDR1 SGHTA, CDR2 FQGNSA. This CDR3 contains 14 residues. The CDR3 spells CASSLSEGSDTQYF. As DNA, the CDR3 is TGTGCCAGCAGCTTGTCTGAAGGTTCAGATACGCAGTATTTT.

This clonotype occurred once. This chain connects TRBV5-5 to TRBJ2-1; D is undetermined. V lost 3 bases and J 8 bases, leaving 15 bases between the germline ends. There are 14 residues in the CDR3. From germline, CDR1 is SGHKS and CDR2 YYEKEE (reference sequence). The CDR3 here is CASSSGSVMYEQFF. DNA for the CDR3: TGTGCCAGCAGCTCCGGGTCTGTGATGTATGAGCAGTTCTTC.

The sample holds a few counts of this clonotype. The rearrangement links TRBV5-5 to TRBJ2-1; D perhaps matches TRBD2 (6 bases). The V end was cut by 0 bases, the J end by 9 bases, with 7 bases between. CDR1 is SGHKS, CDR2 YYEKEE, per germline (reference sequence). The CDR3 runs to 12 residues. CDR3 in DNA: TGTGCCAGCAGCTTGGCCGGGAGTGAGCAGTTCTTC. This sequence encodes CASSLAGSEQFF.

The rearrangement links TRBV12-3 or TRBV12-4 to TRBJ2-2, with 13 bases aligning to TRBD2. With V trimmed by 5 bases and J by 8 bases, 8 bases remained unmatched. The length of the CDR3 is 16 residues. CDR3: CASSPGLAGPSGELFF. CDR3 coding DNA: TGTGCCAGCAGTCCGGGACTAGCGGGGCCTTCTGGGGAGCTGTTTTTT.

This clonotype was seen only a few times. This chain connects TRBV3-1 to TRBJ2-1; D is possibly TRBD2 (6 bases). Trimming removed 2 bases at V and 10 bases at J, with 15 bases between. The CDR3 contains 14 residues. Germline CDR1 and CDR2: LGHDT and YNNKEL (reference sequence). CDR3 sequence reads: CASSQTTSLAEQFF. The CDR3 region has the DNA TGTGCCAGCAGCCAAACGACTAGTTTGGCCGAGCAGTTCTTC.